This TCR beta chain emerged from a study of persistence of HIV-infected CD4 T cells. About this clone: Antigen unknown.

The CDR3 has 15 amino acids. Germline V gene data show CDR1 as SQVTM and CDR2 as ANQGSEA. After removal of 6 bases from V and 0 bases from J, the junction contained 8 bases not matched to a gene. The libraries were made with immunoSEQ version 4 in survey mode. This table comes from immunoSEQ multiplex PCR, and its TCRdb copy is limited to in-frame clones, with some not included. Among approximately 45,000 clones listed, more than 80% were seen once. Nonspecific anti-CD3/anti-CD28 bead stimulation represents the broad CD4+ T cell repertoire. Sorting of responding CD4+ T cells relied on upregulated CD40 ligand together with CD69. PBMCs were depleted of CD8+ T cells before stimulation. Findings and caveats of the study: Compared with CD3/CD28-stimulated cells, CMV- and Gag-responding cells showed lower TCRbeta richness.

The clonotype originates from an adult woman with HIV who was CMV-seropositive. The chain has TRBV29-1 and TRBJ1-3; 7 bases are shared with TRBD1. The material was CD4+ T cells sorted from PBMCs after roughly 18-hour stimulation, obtained from a patient who received antiretroviral therapy. CDR3 sequence: CSVALDRVSGNTIYF. The DNA for the CDR3 is TGCAGCGTCGCCCTAGACAGGGTCTCTGGAAACACCATATATTTT.